These 23 T cell receptor beta chains share one sample of origin, sequenced in a study of blood T cell repertoires in COVID-19. Assay: immunoSEQ multiplex PCR; the TCRdb copy retains only in-frame clones and omits some. This table holds about 180,000 clones, 81% found once. Sequencing input: peripheral blood. These receptors originate from a woman aged 80 or over with COVID-19, enrolled during active disease.

This chain uses TRBV6-6 with TRBJ2-1; 7 bases align to TRBD1. The CDR3 loop spans 14 amino acids. J was trimmed by 6 bases and V by 2 bases; bases with no gene match: 4. The germline CDR1 and CDR2 sequences are MNHNY and SVGAGI (reference sequence). Here the CDR3 DNA reads TGTGCCAGCAGTTACCCGGGACAGAGCAATGAGCAGTTCTTC. It codes for CASSYPGQSNEQFF.

The chain carries TRBV20-1 and TRBJ1-6, with D maybe TRBD1 (6 bases). With 3 bases removed from V and 10 bases from J, the gap between germline ends came to 16 bases. This CDR3 contains 14 residues. The germline gives CDR1 DFQATT, CDR2 SNEGSKA (reference sequence). This CDR3 reads CSASIQGSSSPLHF. CDR3 DNA: TGCAGTGCTAGTATACAGGGATCGTCCTCACCCCTCCACTTT.

The chain links TRBV10-3 to TRBJ1-3, with D unresolved. This CDR3 comprises 11 residues. CDR1 is ENHRY, CDR2 SYGVKD, per germline. V gave up 8 bases and J gave up 4 bases, with 6 bases separating them. The CDR3 DNA reads TGTGCCATCCTCTACGGAAACACCATATATTTT. Translated, it gives CAILYGNTIYF.

This chain links TRBV6-5 with TRBJ2-2; TRBD1 might be the D (6 bases). Trimming left V 6 bases short and J 5 bases short, with 10 bases between. The CDR3 sequence is 13 residues long. Germline CDR1 MNHEY, CDR2 SVGAGI. CDR3 sequence reads: CASRGQGTGELFF. The DNA for the CDR3 is TGTGCCAGCAGAGGCCAGGGGACCGGGGAGCTGTTTTTT.

The J gene is TRBJ1-1, the V gene TRBV6-5; D gene ambiguous. This CDR3 has 14 amino acids. From germline, CDR1 is MNHEY and CDR2 SVGAGI. V gave up 0 bases and J gave up 3 bases, with 8 bases separating them. The CDR3 DNA follows: TGTGCCAGCAGTTACTCGAGAGGGTACACTGAAGCTTTCTTT. Translation gives CASSYSRGYTEAFF.

The chain has TRBV18 and TRBJ1-2, with TRBD1 as a possible D gene (6 bases). CDR3 length: 14 residues. V lost 2 bases to trimming and J lost 8 bases, with 15 bases between them. Looked up from germline, CDR1 is KGHSH and CDR2 is LQKENI. Here the CDR3 DNA reads TGTGCCAGCTCACCATCGGGACAACCAGGCGGCTACACCTTC. It codes for CASSPSGQPGGYTF.

This clone appeared a few times. The chain employs TRBV5-1 and TRBJ2-7; D remains ambiguous. Germline CDR1 reads SGHRS; CDR2 reads YFSETQ. V gave up 4 bases and J gave up 3 bases, with 11 bases separating them. The CDR3 has 13 amino acids. CDR3 sequence reads: CASSRNENYEQYF. The CDR3 region has the DNA TGCGCCAGCAGCCGAAACGAGAACTACGAGCAGTACTTC.

The rearrangement uses TRBV4-1 and TRBJ2-7; the match to TRBD1 covers 12 bases. This CDR3 region has 15 residues. The trim removed 3 bases at V and 5 bases at J, leaving 5 bases unmatched. Germline V gene sequence: CDR1 MGHRA, CDR2 YSYEKL. CDR3 DNA: TGCGCCAGCAGCCACGGGACAGGGGGCGGTGACGAGCAGTACTTC. Translation gives CASSHGTGGGDEQYF.

The V and J genes are TRBV4-2 and TRBJ1-2; 11 nucleotides line up with TRBD1. The length of the CDR3 is 18 residues. V lost 1 base and J lost 0; bases outside the gene matches: 7. Germline V gives CDR1 LGHNA, CDR2 YNFKEQ. CDR3 coding DNA: TGTGCCAGCAGCCAAGTAAGCACGGGACAGGGGGCTAACTATGGCTACACCTTC. Protein sequence: CASSQVSTGQGANYGYTF.

The CDR3 DNA sequence: TGTGCCAGCAGCTTAGTCACGGGAGGGCCGGAGACCCAGTACTTC. This gives the protein CASSLVTGGPETQYF. This chain joins TRBV7-2 and TRBJ2-5; 8 bases are shared with TRBD2. The V gene's germline CDR1 is SGHTA and CDR2 FQGNSA. The CDR3 consists of 15 residues. Trimming removed 1 base from V and 5 bases from J; junction bases left unmatched: 6.

The chain employs TRBV7-9 and TRBJ2-2; 7 nucleotides line up with TRBD2. The V segment lost 5 bases and the J segment 1 base; nucleotides outside the gene matches: 13. The V gene's germline CDR1 is SEHNR and CDR2 FQNEAQ (reference sequence). There are 18 residues in the CDR3. The CDR3 spells CASSPIPAGVWNTGELFF. The CDR3 DNA reads as TGTGCCAGCAGCCCGATCCCGGCGGGAGTTTGGAACACCGGGGAGCTGTTTTTT. The variable domain in full, completed from reference TRBV7-9 and TRBJ2-2, reads DTGVSQNPRHKITKRGQNVTFRCDPISEHNRLYWYRQTLGQGPEFLTYFQNEAQLEKSRLLSDRFSAERPKGSFSTLEIQRTEQGDSAMYLCASSPIPAGVWNTGELFFGEGSRLTVL.

This sequence joins TRBV5-1 and TRBJ2-7, with TRBD2 matching 8 bases. With V trimmed by 0 bases and J by 1 base, 9 bases remained unmatched. Germline V gene sequence: CDR1 SGHRS, CDR2 YFSETQ. CDR3 length equals 17 residues. The DNA for the CDR3 is TGCGCCAGCAGCTTGGGGGCCTCGCGACTAGCGTCCTACGAGCAGTACTTC. Its translation is CASSLGASRLASYEQYF.

Details on this clone: Germline is not matched at one junction end, which may reflect a read error. Other DNA sequences in this specimen translate into the identical CDR3. The V gene is TRBV27, the J gene TRBJ1-6; possibly TRBD1 for D (5 bases). Germline-derived CDR1 and CDR2 are MNHEY and SMNVEV (reference sequence). CDR3 size: 13 residues. The CDR3 here is CASGTTPSSPLHF. The CDR3 region has the DNA TGTGCCTCCGGGACTACCCCAAGTTCACCCCTTCACTTT.

The V and J genes are TRBV28 and TRBJ2-4, with 14 positions matching TRBD2. The CDR3 is 18 amino acids. CDR1 is MDHEN and CDR2 is SYDVKM in the germline V gene. J gave up 0 bases and V 2 bases, and 3 bases lay outside the gene matches. In nucleotides, the CDR3 is TGTGCCAGCAGTTTAGGGACTAGCGGGAGACTAGCCAAAAACATTCAGTACTTC. Protein: CASSLGTSGRLAKNIQYF.

This chain connects TRBV7-8 to TRBJ1-1, with 7 bases lining up with TRBD1. Trimming took 2 bases from V and 8 from J; bases not matched to a gene: 5. Germline CDR1 SGHVS, CDR2 FQNEAQ. The CDR3 loop spans 13 amino acids. CDR3 sequence reads: CASSLRGQAEAFF. The CDR3 DNA follows: TGTGCCAGCAGCTTACGAGGACAGGCAGAAGCTTTCTTT.

In this sample, this clone turned up once. This chain connects TRBV7-3 to TRBJ2-1, with D tentatively TRBD1 (6 bases). Germline V gene lookup returns CDR1 SGHTA and CDR2 FQGTGA. The CDR3 extends over 15 amino acids. Trimming left V 5 bases short and J 2 bases short, with 13 bases between. In DNA, the CDR3 is TGTGCCAGCAGCCCACAGGGTTACCCCTACAATGAGCAGTTCTTC. Residues: CASSPQGYPYNEQFF.

This clone was detected a few times. The V and J genes are TRBV12-3 or TRBV12-4 and TRBJ2-3, with a weak D call TRBD1 (5 bases). The V gene lost 3 bases and the J gene lost 8 bases, with 9 bases spanning the gap. This CDR3 has 12 residues. The CDR3: CASSFQQGTQYF. The CDR3 DNA is TGTGCCAGCAGTTTCCAGCAGGGTACGCAGTATTTT.

The V and J genes are TRBV6-5 and TRBJ1-2; no reliable D call. This CDR3 comprises 11 residues. Germline CDR1 reads MNHEY; CDR2 reads SVGAGI. V gave up 6 bases and J gave up 3 bases, with 5 bases separating them. This CDR3 is CASRSDYGYTF. The CDR3 DNA reads as TGTGCCAGCAGATCAGACTATGGCTACACCTTC.

The chain uses TRBV2 and TRBJ1-1, with no clear D. The V end lost 2 bases, the J end lost 5 bases, and 9 bases lay between the germline ends. The germline gives CDR1 SNHLY, CDR2 FYNNEI. This CDR3 has 13 amino acids. CDR3 coding DNA: TGTGCCAGCAGTGAATATCTTAAAACTGAAGCTTTCTTT. It is translated as CASSEYLKTEAFF.

V usage is TRBV2 and J usage is TRBJ1-4, with TRBD1 matching 7 bases. This CDR3 is built from 13 residues. The V gene's germline CDR1 is SNHLY and CDR2 FYNNEI. Trimming at V came to 6 bases and at J to 8 bases, leaving 6 bases not matched to a gene. The CDR3 nucleotides are TGTGCCAGCAGGACAGGGTGGGTGGAAAAACTGTTTTTT. As protein: CASRTGWVEKLFF.

The chain has TRBV7-2 and TRBJ1-3, with 9 positions matching TRBD1. V lost 7 bases to trimming and J lost 0 bases; unmatched junction nucleotides: 7. The germline V gene encodes CDR1 SGHTA and CDR2 FQGNSA. The CDR3 has 16 residues. The CDR3 sequence: CASTKDRGVSGNTIYF. The CDR3 region has the DNA TGTGCCAGCACCAAGGACAGGGGTGTCTCTGGAAACACCATATATTTT.

The rearrangement links TRBV7-6 to TRBJ2-3, with 10 bases aligning to TRBD2. The V and J ends lost 5 bases and 6 bases, in that order; junction bases with no gene match: 14. Germline loops: CDR1 SGHVS, CDR2 FNYEAQ. The CDR3 covers 17 residues. The CDR3 bases are TGTGCCAGCAGCAAGGCCGTTTCGAGCGGGGGGGCCGATACGCAGTATTTT. Protein sequence: CASSKAVSSGGADTQYF. The full variable domain, its missing parts supplied by reference TRBV7-6 and TRBJ2-3, is GAGVSQSPRYKVTKRGQDVALRCDPISGHVSLYWYRQALGQGPEFLTYFNYEAQQDKSGLPNDRFSAERPEGSISTLTIQRTEQRDSAMYRCASSKAVSSGGADTQYFGPGTRLTVL.

The rearrangement joins TRBV3-1 (or the pseudogene TRBV3-2) to TRBJ2-5; 10 positions agree with TRBD2. The CDR3 spans 15 residues. The germline V gene has CDR1 LGHDT and CDR2 YNNKEL (reference sequence). The ends lost 7 bases at V and 4 bases at J; junction bases unmatched: 9. CDR3 nucleotides: TGTGCCAGCACCCCTACGGGACTAGCGCGAGAGACCCAGTACTTC. Translating gives CASTPTGLARETQYF.